These 9 T cell receptor beta chains came from one sample sequenced in a study of blood T cells in healthy people across ages. A J-beta primer mix and a sample-barcoded 5' primer were used in a second PCR of roughly 7 to 12 cycles. TCRdb passed the 5' RACE reads through MiXCR, listing each CDR3 protein once. Seen here are about 800,000 distinct CDR3 sequences, over 45% observed once, and the top ten hold approximately 21%. Sequenced sample: blood. The receptors come from a man aged 25-45 years in good health.

The chain carries TRBV20-1 and TRBJ2-5; TRBD2 is a possible D gene (5 bases). CDR3 size: 13 residues. The V and J ends lost 6 bases and 3 bases respectively, with 14 bases between them. Per the germline V gene, CDR1 is DFQATT and CDR2 is SNEGSKA (reference sequence). CDR3 nucleotide sequence: TGCAGTGCGGTATACCAAGCGGAAGAGACCCAGTACTTC. Its protein is CSAVYQAEETQYF.

This chain links TRBV6-5 with TRBJ1-2, with 10 bases identical to TRBD1. The CDR3 has 15 amino acids. Trimming removed 5 bases from V and 4 bases from J; junction bases left unmatched: 7. The germline CDR1 and CDR2 sequences are MNHEY and SVGAGI. The CDR3 is CASSHRDRGLYGYTF. The CDR3 nucleotides are TGTGCCAGCAGTCACCGGGACAGGGGCCTCTATGGCTACACCTTC.

V and J are TRBV11-1 and TRBJ2-1, with a tentative D call TRBD2 (6 bases). The CDR3 consists of 14 residues. The V end lost 3 bases, the J end lost 9 bases, and 15 bases lay between the germline ends. Per the germline V gene, CDR1 is SGHAT and CDR2 is FQDESV (reference sequence). The chain's CDR3 is CASSFSEGAIEQFF. CDR3 DNA sequence: TGTGCCAGCAGCTTTTCGGAGGGAGCAATTGAGCAGTTCTTC.

The rearrangement links TRBV24-1 to TRBJ2-3, with D possibly matching TRBD2 (5 bases). The CDR3 is 12 residues long. Looked up from germline, CDR1 is KGHDR and CDR2 is SFDVKD. V lost 6 bases to trimming and J lost 8 bases, with 11 bases between them. The DNA of the CDR3 is TGTGCCACCAGTCAGGTGGCGGGTACGCAGTATTTT. The encoded protein is CATSQVAGTQYF.

This clonotype was seen more than once but under ten times. The rearrangement links TRBV7-2 to TRBJ2-3; 10 bases agree with TRBD2. CDR1 and CDR2 from the germline V gene are SGHTA and FQGNSA. This CDR3 region has 16 residues. V shed 0 bases and J 1 base; nucleotides not matched to a gene: 1. CDR3 DNA: TGTGCCAGCAGCTTAGCGGGGACTAGCGGCACAGATACGCAGTATTTT. Protein product: CASSLAGTSGTDTQYF.

This clonotype was counted between two and nine times. The rearrangement joins TRBV5-6 to TRBJ2-1; 16 bases line up with TRBD2. Unmatched junction bases numbered 12, after V lost 4 bases and J lost 14 bases. The CDR3 sequence is 16 residues long. Germline assignment: CDR1 SGHDT and CDR2 YYEEEE. CDR3 sequence: CASSPNRGLAGGPKFF. In nucleotides, the CDR3 is TGTGCCAGCAGCCCGAACAGGGGACTAGCGGGAGGGCCGAAGTTCTTC.

A word on this clonotype: At one end the junction does not follow the germline gene, possibly because of a read error. This chain uses TRBV9 with TRBJ2-1; D is possibly TRBD1 (6 bases). The CDR3 runs to 15 residues. Germline CDR1 reads SGDLS; CDR2 reads YYNGEE. CDR3 DNA: TGTGCCAGCAGCGTTCGGGACAACTCTAACAAGGAGCAGTTCTTC. It translates to CASSVRDNSNKEQFF.

The J gene is TRBJ2-1, the V gene TRBV20-1; a possible D gene is TRBD2 (7 bases). Germline CDR1 DFQATT, CDR2 SNEGSKA (reference sequence). The CDR3 has 14 amino acids. The germline V and J ends were trimmed by 6 bases and 4 bases, with 16 bases remaining between them. CDR3 nucleotide sequence: TGCAGTGCGTTTAGGGGGGGACCTTACAATGAGCAGTTCTTC. Its protein product is CSAFRGGPYNEQFF.

This clonotype has more than one count but fewer than ten. The rearrangement joins TRBV11-2 to TRBJ2-5, with D perhaps TRBD2 (5 bases). Germline CDR1 reads SGHAT; CDR2 reads FQNNGV. The CDR3 is made up of 14 amino acids. Trimming removed 4 bases at V and 1 base at J, with 10 bases between. The CDR3 region is CASSWGTSQETQYF. The CDR3 bases are TGTGCCAGCAGCTGGGGAACTAGCCAAGAGACCCAGTACTTC.